This entry is about one T cell receptor (beta chain). This entry belongs to a study of blood T cell repertoires in COVID-19. About the study: COVID-19 samples, acute and convalescent, were from the United States, Italy and Spain. T cells, B-cell-depleted T cells, or PBMCs supplied cDNA or gDNA.

In the original analysis: From reference gene primer amplification, estimates of nucleated cell counts were derived. Sequenced by immunoSEQ multiplex PCR; TCRdb stores in-frame clones only, minus some. V and J calls and clone size are as listed in that table; D and trimming were resolved from the DNA. The sample includes roughly 310,000 clones, 70% to 90% seen only once; the top ten take 3.5% to 4.5%. The TCR originated in a woman in her fifties or sixties with active or convalescent COVID-19. Material for sequencing was peripheral blood.

CDR3 sequence (DNA): TGTGCCAGCAGCTCTGGACAGGGGGCGAAACCCCTCCACTTT. It encodes CASSSGQGAKPLHF. This chain uses TRBV7-2 with TRBJ1-6, with 11 bases that match TRBD1. After removal of 4 bases from V and 12 bases from J, the junction contained 5 bases not matched to a gene. Germline CDR1 reads SGHTA; CDR2 reads FQGNSA. The CDR3 runs to 14 residues.